This passage covers 26 T cell receptor beta chains from one sample sequenced in a study of control samples from healthy donors and cancer patients. Clones were sequenced by immunoSEQ multiplex PCR, and TCRdb holds only the in-frame ones, with some missing. Of roughly 100,000 clones listed, about nine tenths are singletons. Sequences were obtained from blood. The receptors come from a woman aged 25-40 years in good health.

This clone was counted a single time. The V and J genes are TRBV5-1 and TRBJ1-2; D remains unclear. V was trimmed by 0 bases and J by 3 bases, leaving 9 bases between them. The CDR3 loop spans 14 amino acids. Germline V gene data show CDR1 as SGHRS and CDR2 as YFSETQ. CDR3 residues: CASSLEGSDYGYTF. CDR3 bases: TGCGCCAGCAGCTTGGAGGGCAGCGACTATGGCTACACCTTC.

As regards this clone: An end of the junction differs from the germline gene, which may be a read error. V and J are TRBV12-3 or TRBV12-4 and TRBJ2-3; D unclear. This CDR3 is 10 amino acids long. In DNA, the CDR3 is TGTGCCAGCAGTTTAGTCGCCATCAGCTTT. Residues: CASSLVAISF.

The CDR3 loop reads CASSIGQGSNQPQHF. The CDR3 DNA follows: TGTGCCAGTAGTATAGGACAGGGAAGCAATCAGCCCCAGCATTTT. V and J are TRBV19 and TRBJ1-5, with 7 bases identical to TRBD1. This CDR3 is built from 15 residues. The germline V gene encodes CDR1 LNHDA and CDR2 SQIVND (reference sequence). The trim removed 1 base at V and 1 base at J, leaving 1 base unmatched.

The genes are TRBV6-1 and TRBJ2-2, with 12 bases matching TRBD2. V was pared by 1 base and J by 4 bases, with 7 bases of the junction left unmatched. The CDR3 runs to 18 residues. Germline CDR1 MNHNS, CDR2 SASEGT. The CDR3: CASSEGGPGLAGTGELFF. CDR3 nucleotide sequence: TGTGCCAGCAGTGAAGGGGGACCGGGACTAGCGGGCACCGGGGAGCTGTTTTTT.

Only one count was recorded for this clone. V gene TRBV7-9 combines with J gene TRBJ2-2; 8 bases map to TRBD1. This CDR3 contains 16 residues. The V segment lost 5 bases and the J segment 1 base; nucleotides outside the gene matches: 6. CDR1 is SEHNR and CDR2 is FQNEAQ in the germline V gene (reference sequence). CDR3 sequence (DNA): TGTGCCAGCAGCCCCCCCGGGACAGGGAACACCGGGGAGCTGTTTTTT. As protein: CASSPPGTGNTGELFF.

This clone was found once. This sequence joins TRBV25-1 and TRBJ1-1, with D possibly TRBD1 on 5 matching bases. The V end was cut by 1 base, the J end by 5 bases, with 8 bases between. This CDR3 region has 13 residues. Germline CDR1 is MGHDK and CDR2 is SYGVNS. The CDR3 sequence is CASSEWQGTEAFF. The CDR3 DNA sequence: TGTGCCAGCAGTGAATGGCAGGGAACTGAAGCTTTCTTT.

The chain recombines TRBV16 with TRBJ1-2; the D is unclear. The germline CDR1 and CDR2 sequences are KGHSY and FQNENV. The CDR3 loop spans 16 amino acids. V was shortened by 0 bases and J by 6 bases, with 17 bases between the two germline ends. The CDR3 DNA sequence: TGTGCCAGCAGCCAATCCCCTCGGAGGGAGATTCATGGCTACACCTTC. Protein: CASSQSPRREIHGYTF.

This clone was seen a single time. V usage is TRBV12-5 and J usage is TRBJ2-2; 11 bases line up with TRBD1. The germline gives CDR1 LGHNT, CDR2 FRNRAP. This CDR3 comprises 14 residues. The V segment lost 6 bases and the J segment 7 bases; nucleotides outside the gene matches: 4. CDR3 sequence (DNA): TGTGCTAGTGGGGCGGGACAGGGGGACGGGGAGCTGTTTTTT. This codes for CASGAGQGDGELFF.

The rearrangement joins TRBV12-1 to TRBJ1-5. TRBV12-1 corresponds to a pseudogene. The CDR3 is 18 residues long. CDR3 DNA sequence: TGTGCCAGCAGCTTTATCGCATCATGCCCTCAACCTGCCTATGTGCGGCATTTT. Translating gives CASSFIASCPQPAYVRHF.

The table lists this clone with a few counts. The chain couples TRBV19 to TRBJ2-2, with 8 bases identical to TRBD2. The germline gives CDR1 LNHDA, CDR2 SQIVND (reference sequence). This CDR3 comprises 12 residues. V shed 4 bases, J shed 11 bases, and the junction held 3 bases outside the gene matches. The CDR3 region has the DNA TGTGCCAGTAGTACGGGACTAGATGAGCTGTTTTTT. Residues: CASSTGLDELFF.

V and J are TRBV29-1 and TRBJ2-3; the D call may be TRBD1 or TRBD2 (6 bases each). Germline values: CDR1 SQVTM, CDR2 ANQGSEA. Trimming shortened V by 8 bases and J by 2 bases, and 14 bases separated the two germline ends. The CDR3 covers 13 residues. CDR3 DNA sequence: TGCAGCATATCGGGGGCGAACACAGATACGCAGTATTTT. This translates into CSISGANTDTQYF.

The chain recombines TRBV12-5 with TRBJ1-6; 8 bases align to TRBD1. The CDR3 extends over 18 amino acids. V lost 6 bases to trimming and J lost 3 bases; unmatched junction nucleotides: 13. Germline V gene data show CDR1 as LGHNT and CDR2 as FRNRAP. Written as DNA, the CDR3 is TGTGCTAGTGGCCGACAGGGGATCCTTTCGGGCTATAATTCACCCCTCCACTTT. Encoded protein: CASGRQGILSGYNSPLHF.

This clone has more than one count but fewer than ten. The chain employs TRBV5-6 and TRBJ1-3; no clear D. This CDR3 contains 14 residues. CDR1 is SGHDT, CDR2 YYEEEE, per germline. V dropped 2 bases and J dropped 0 bases, with 6 bases sitting between them. The CDR3, as DNA: TGTGCCAGCAGCTTTACGAGCTCTGGAAACACCATATATTTT. The encoded protein is CASSFTSSGNTIYF.

The V and J genes are TRBV30 and TRBJ1-1, with a tentative D call TRBD1 (6 bases). The CDR3 covers 15 residues. Germline CDR1 and CDR2: GTSNPN and SVGIG (reference sequence). V was trimmed by 3 bases and J by 0 bases, leaving 14 bases between them. The CDR3 spells CAWRPLQGMNTEAFF. The CDR3, as DNA: TGTGCCTGGAGGCCCTTACAGGGTATGAACACTGAAGCTTTCTTT.

The J gene is TRBJ1-1, the V gene TRBV6-5; D possibly corresponds to TRBD1 (5 bases). The CDR3 consists of 14 residues. Trimming shortened V by 2 bases and J by 0 bases, and 7 bases separated the two germline ends. Germline V CDR1 and CDR2: MNHEY, SVGAGI. CDR3 loop: CASSYRGVNTEAFF. In DNA, the CDR3 is TGTGCCAGCAGTTACCGGGGGGTGAACACTGAAGCTTTCTTT.

This clone was recorded a few times. The V gene is TRBV19, the J gene TRBJ2-1; TRBD2 matches at 11 bases. With V trimmed by 7 bases and J by 2 bases, 10 bases remained unmatched. CDR3 length equals 17 residues. Per germline, CDR1 LNHDA and CDR2 SQIVND (reference sequence). Here the CDR3 reads CASKGGASGGPYNEQFF. The CDR3 region has the DNA TGTGCCAGTAAAGGAGGCGCTAGCGGGGGGCCCTACAATGAGCAGTTCTTC.

The genes are TRBV11-2 and TRBJ1-4, with D unclear. The CDR3 loop spans 14 amino acids. Germline-derived CDR1 and CDR2 are SGHAT and FQNNGV. Trimming cost V 4 bases and J 8 bases, with 14 bases left between them. Here the CDR3 reads CASSSPELREKLFF. Written as DNA, the CDR3 is TGTGCCAGCAGCTCCCCGGAACTTAGAGAAAAACTGTTTTTT.

The chain is built from TRBV19 and TRBJ2-3, with 8 bases aligning to TRBD2. The CDR3 spans 15 residues. V trimming: 5 bases; J trimming: 0 bases; junction bases outside the gene matches: 4. Germline V lookup: CDR1 LNHDA, CDR2 SQIVND (reference sequence). The CDR3 region is CASSFRGGSTDTQYF. In nucleotides, the CDR3 is TGTGCCAGTAGTTTCCGGGGGGGCAGCACAGATACGCAGTATTTT.

In this sample, this clone turned up once. V is TRBV6-5 and J is TRBJ1-2, with D perhaps TRBD1 (5 bases). V was clipped by 8 bases and J by 8 bases, with 21 bases between them. This CDR3 has 14 amino acids. Germline values: CDR1 MNHEY, CDR2 SVGAGI. The CDR3 nucleotides are TGTGCCAGCCATGGGGCAACCTTCCTCAGCGGCTACACCTTC. Its protein is CASHGATFLSGYTF.

CDR3 nucleotides: TGTGCCAGCAGTGACGAGGCGGGGGGATCGACCGGGGAGCTGTTTTTT. Protein: CASSDEAGGSTGELFF. The chain joins TRBV6-4 to TRBJ2-2, with 8 bases fitting TRBD2. Germline V gene sequence: CDR1 MRHNA, CDR2 SNTAGT. V lost 2 bases to trimming and J lost 5 bases; unmatched junction nucleotides: 7. This CDR3 comprises 16 residues.

V gene TRBV6-4 combines with J gene TRBJ2-2; tentative D call: TRBD1 (6 bases). The V gene lost 3 bases and the J gene lost 7 bases, with 12 bases spanning the gap. The CDR3 has 14 amino acids. Germline assignment: CDR1 MRHNA and CDR2 SNTAGT. The CDR3 loop is CASSEDGGRGELFF. The CDR3 DNA reads TGTGCCAGCAGTGAAGATGGGGGCCGCGGGGAGCTGTTTTTT.

J is TRBJ2-2 and V is TRBV12-5; TRBD1 might be the D (8 bases). Trimming shortened V by 1 base and J by 4 bases, and 22 bases separated the two germline ends. The CDR3 totals 19 residues. Per germline, CDR1 LGHNT and CDR2 FRNRAP. DNA for the CDR3: TGTGCTAGTGGTTTGGGGACAGGGTTGTTAGCGGGTTCCACCGGGGAGCTGTTTTTT. Translating gives CASGLGTGLLAGSTGELFF.

This chain links TRBV9 with TRBJ1-3; D might be TRBD1 (6 bases). There are 15 residues in the CDR3. Per germline, CDR1 SGDLS and CDR2 YYNGEE. V was trimmed by 0 bases and J by 7 bases, leaving 14 bases between them. In DNA, the CDR3 is TGTGCCAGCAGCGTAGAACAGGGTGTGAGGAACACCATATATTTT. This translates into CASSVEQGVRNTIYF.

The V and J genes are TRBV13 and TRBJ1-3; D possibly corresponds to TRBD1 (5 bases). V was pared by 1 base and J by 0 bases, with 10 bases between. The CDR3 runs to 16 residues. Germline V gene sequence: CDR1 PRHDT, CDR2 FYEKMQ (reference sequence). The CDR3 reads CASSLEGDSSGNTIYF. The DNA of the CDR3 is TGTGCCAGCAGCTTAGAAGGGGATTCCTCTGGAAACACCATATATTTT.

The chain joins TRBV5-6 to TRBJ2-1; 14 positions agree with TRBD2. The CDR3 consists of 17 residues. The germline CDR1 and CDR2 sequences are SGHDT and YYEEEE. The V and J ends lost 4 bases and 9 bases, in that order; junction bases with no gene match: 12. The CDR3 region has the DNA TGTGCCAGCAGCACCCTCGGTCGACTAGCGGGAGGGGCTGAGCAGTTCTTC. Amino acids: CASSTLGRLAGGAEQFF.

The rearrangement links TRBV6-2 or TRBV6-3 to TRBJ2-5; D might be TRBD2 (5 bases). Trimming cost V 3 bases and J 1 base, with 12 bases left between them. CDR3 length: 15 amino acids. The V gene's germline CDR1 is MNHEY and CDR2 SVGEGT. CDR3 sequence reads: CASSYAGAIQETQYF. The CDR3 DNA reads TGTGCCAGCAGTTATGCGGGTGCGATCCAAGAGACCCAGTACTTC.